The T cell receptor beta chain under discussion was sequenced for a study of shared clonotypes between healthy human individuals. Turning to the study itself: Donors were a couple of women and a few men aged 18 to 49. Study-level points and caveats: Non-shared clonotypes had lower generation probabilities than those shared by all four donors. The small donor group covered limited genetic and exposure diversity. Sorted-subset samples were not fully sequenced, rarefaction indicated.

This clone was seen a single time. The antigen remains undetermined. Only in-frame clones appear in the TCRdb table, and some are missing; sequencing was by immunoSEQ multiplex PCR. The profile shows millions of clones, approximately 93% of them singletons. This CDR3 is 13 amino acids long. Per the germline V gene, CDR1 is SNHLY and CDR2 is FYNNEI. Trimming removed 9 bases from V and 0 bases from J, with 11 bases in between. The sequence was collected from a man in his late teens or twenties in good health. Some clones in this sample may be carry-over from other donors' samples. The sample was naive CD4+ T cells from PBMCs. Subset of the sample: CD45RA+ positively selected. This chain uses TRBV2 with TRBJ1-2; D might be TRBD1 (5 bases). CDR3 bases: TGTGCCAGGGGGACGGCAACTAACTATGGCTACACCTTC. This codes for CARGTATNYGYTF.